Following are 17 T cell receptor beta chains from one sample sequenced in a study of long-term antiretroviral therapy in people with HIV. At the survey level, the v3.0 immunoSEQ assay was run. The method was immunoSEQ multiplex PCR; TCRdb's version includes in-frame clones alone and lacks a portion of them. The data show about 26,000 clones, more than 85% seen once. The sample here was unsorted PBMCs, taken approximately 2.6 years after starting antiretroviral therapy. These receptors were obtained from a man in his forties with HIV.

The chain recombines TRBV28 with TRBJ2-7, with D possibly TRBD2 on 6 matching bases. Germline CDR1 and CDR2: MDHEN and SYDVKM. The CDR3 covers 15 residues. With 6 bases removed from V and 2 bases from J, the gap between germline ends came to 17 bases. The CDR3 nucleotides are TGTGCCAGCAGAACGCCGGGACTCTCGGCCTACGAGCAGTACTTC. Amino acid sequence: CASRTPGLSAYEQYF.

J is TRBJ1-4 and V is TRBV30; a possible D gene is TRBD1 (6 bases). The CDR3 extends over 15 amino acids. V lost 4 bases to trimming and J lost 7 bases, with 19 bases between them. The germline gives CDR1 GTSNPN, CDR2 SVGIG (reference sequence). CDR3 nucleotide sequence: TGTGCCTGGAATAAGGGTGACAGGAGGAGTGAAAAACTGTTTTTT. It translates to CAWNKGDRRSEKLFF. Full variable domain (rest looked up from reference TRBV30 and TRBJ1-4): SQTIHQWPATLVQPVGSPLSLECTVEGTSNPNLYWYRQAAGRGLQLLFYSVGIGQISSEVPQNLSASRPQDRQFILSSKKLLLSDSGFYLCAWNKGDRRSEKLFFGSGTQLSVL.

V is TRBV28 and J is TRBJ2-2; the match to TRBD1 covers 7 bases. This CDR3 has 16 residues. V lost 5 bases and J lost 11; bases outside the gene matches: 17. Germline V gives CDR1 MDHEN, CDR2 SYDVKM. The CDR3 region is CASSQQGSGRHVELFF. The CDR3 DNA is TGTGCCAGCAGTCAACAGGGGAGTGGTAGGCACGTTGAGCTGTTTTTT.

The genes are TRBV7-9 and TRBJ1-4; TRBD1 aligns across 7 bases. The J segment lost 3 bases and the V segment lost 5 bases, leaving 6 bases of the junction unmatched. This CDR3 has 15 residues. Germline V gene data show CDR1 as SEHNR and CDR2 as FQNEAQ (reference sequence). CDR3 sequence (DNA): TGTGCCAGCAGCAACACAGGGGCTTCTAATGAAAAACTGTTTTTT. It translates to CASSNTGASNEKLFF. Complete variable domain (other parts from reference TRBV7-9 and TRBJ1-4): DTGVSQNPRHKITKRGQNVTFRCDPISEHNRLYWYRQTLGQGPEFLTYFQNEAQLEKSRLLSDRFSAERPKGSFSTLEIQRTEQGDSAMYLCASSNTGASNEKLFFGSGTQLSVL.

This chain joins TRBV4-3 and TRBJ2-2; 7 bases fit TRBD1. Losses at the gene ends were 4 bases for V and 3 bases for J; bases not matched to a gene: 5. The length of the CDR3 is 15 residues. Germline CDR1 reads LGHNA; CDR2 reads YSLEER. The CDR3 DNA reads as TGCGCCAGCAGCCTCCGGGACAGCGACACCGGGGAGCTGTTTTTT. The encoded protein is CASSLRDSDTGELFF.

The chain recombines TRBV5-5 with TRBJ1-2, with D possibly matching TRBD1 (5 bases). The CDR3 is made up of 13 amino acids. Deletions cut 0 bases from V and 5 bases from J, with 8 bases between. CDR1 and CDR2 (germline): SGHKS, YYEKEE (reference sequence). Written as DNA, the CDR3 is TGTGCCAGCAGCTTGGAAGGGGATTATGGCTACACCTTC. Its translation is CASSLEGDYGYTF.

The chain joins TRBV27 to TRBJ1-4, with 7 bases fitting TRBD1. Germline V gene sequence: CDR1 MNHEY, CDR2 SMNVEV (reference sequence). This CDR3 is 15 amino acids long. V trimming: 4 bases; J trimming: 5 bases; junction bases outside the gene matches: 7. The CDR3 bases are TGTGCCAGCAGTTCCCGACAGGGAGCAAATGAAAAACTGTTTTTT. It specifies CASSSRQGANEKLFF.

The CDR3 nucleotides read TGTGCCAGCAGCCATGGCGCGGGGGGACCGTTACCAAGGGCCCAGTACTTC. The encoded protein is CASSHGAGGPLPRAQYF. The J gene is TRBJ2-5, the V gene TRBV11-2; 8 nucleotides match TRBD2. Germline CDR1 is SGHAT and CDR2 is FQNNGV. This CDR3 has 17 amino acids. J was trimmed by 9 bases and V by 5 bases; bases with no gene match: 20.

The J gene is TRBJ2-7, the V gene TRBV6-4; TRBD1 or TRBD2 may be the D gene (5 bases each). Germline CDR1 and CDR2: MRHNA and SNTAGT. CDR3 size: 16 residues. Trimming took 4 bases from V and 5 from J, leaving 21 bases between them. CDR3 nucleotides: TGTGCCAGCAGTGTTATGGGGGTGAGGGCGTCTGACGAGCAGTACTTC. Protein product: CASSVMGVRASDEQYF.

The V call is TRBV9, the J call TRBJ2-7; 9 bases agree with TRBD2. V trimming: 0 bases; J trimming: 1 base; junction bases outside the gene matches: 2. The CDR3 length is 15 residues. CDR1 SGDLS and CDR2 YYNGEE come from the germline V gene. In DNA form, the CDR3 reads TGTGCCAGCAGCGTAGCAGCGGGGGGTTCCTACGAGCAGTACTTC. It codes for CASSVAAGGSYEQYF. Supplemented by reference TRBV9 and TRBJ2-7, the full variable domain reads DSGVTQTPKHLITATGQRVTLRCSPRSGDLSVYWYQQSLDQGLQFLIQYYNGEERAKGNILERFSAQQFPDLHSELNLSSLELGDSALYFCASSVAAGGSYEQYFGPGTRLTVT.

The chain uses TRBV7-9 and TRBJ2-7, with TRBD2 identical over 10 bases. This CDR3 spans 15 amino acids. Trimming took 0 bases from V and 8 from J; bases not matched to a gene: 7. Germline V gene lookup returns CDR1 SEHNR and CDR2 FQNEAQ (reference sequence). CDR3 nucleotides: TGTGCCAGCAGCTTAGCCTCCGGGACTAGCGCTCAGCAGTACTTC. Protein: CASSLASGTSAQQYF.

CDR3 sequence reads: CASSFEGKNNEKLFF. CDR3 DNA sequence: TGTGCCAGCAGCTTTGAGGGGAAGAATAATGAAAAACTGTTTTTT. This rearrangement joins TRBV7-2 to TRBJ1-4, with a weak D call TRBD1 (5 bases). Per germline, CDR1 SGHTA and CDR2 FQGNSA. The CDR3 spans 15 residues. Trimming removed 3 bases from V and 4 bases from J, with 12 bases in between.

The genes are TRBV18 and TRBJ1-1; D gene unclear. V dropped 1 base and J dropped 4 bases, with 13 bases sitting between them. Germline assignment: CDR1 KGHSH and CDR2 LQKENI. This CDR3 comprises 15 residues. The CDR3: CASSPQLGQGTEAFF. The CDR3 DNA is TGTGCCAGCTCACCACAGTTAGGCCAAGGCACTGAAGCTTTCTTT.

The table lists this clone with a count of one. V gene TRBV13 combines with J gene TRBJ2-7, with 13 positions matching TRBD2. The CDR3 is 16 amino acids. The V segment lost 5 bases and the J segment 5 bases; nucleotides outside the gene matches: 9. Germline-derived CDR1 and CDR2 are PRHDT and FYEKMQ (reference sequence). The CDR3 nucleotides are TGTGCCAGCAGCACGACGCGGACTAGCGGGAGCAACGAGCAGTACTTC. It specifies CASSTTRTSGSNEQYF.

The chain has TRBV11-2 and TRBJ2-7, with D perhaps matching TRBD2 (6 bases). The CDR3 totals 17 residues. CDR1 SGHAT and CDR2 FQNNGV come from the germline V gene. The V gene lost 0 bases and the J gene lost 0 bases, with 15 bases spanning the gap. CDR3 coding DNA: TGTGCCAGCAGCTTAGATCCCAGCGGGTTGAGCTCCTACGAGCAGTACTTC. Its translation: CASSLDPSGLSSYEQYF.

The V and J genes are TRBV5-4 and TRBJ2-5; 14 bases match TRBD2. The CDR3 totals 15 residues. CDR1 and CDR2 from the germline V gene are SGHNT and YYREEE (reference sequence). The V segment lost 4 bases and the J segment 4 bases; nucleotides outside the gene matches: 3. Here the CDR3 DNA reads TGTGCCAGCAGCATCGGACTAGCGGGAGGAGAGACCCAGTACTTC. Its translation is CASSIGLAGGETQYF.

The chain employs TRBV25-1 and TRBJ2-7, with 7 bases fitting TRBD2. Germline loops: CDR1 MGHDK, CDR2 SYGVNS. V lost 1 base, J lost 6 bases, and 6 bases stayed unmatched. There are 14 residues in the CDR3. The CDR3 loop reads CASSEFSGGSEQYF. The CDR3, as DNA: TGTGCCAGCAGTGAATTTTCAGGCGGGAGCGAGCAGTACTTC.